The clone carrying this T cell receptor beta chain was recorded a few times. Authors' processing steps: The authors estimated nucleated cell counts from reference gene primer amplification. Using immunoSEQ multiplex PCR, the repertoire was profiled, and TCRdb retains in-frame clones only, with some absent. V and J calls and clone size come straight from that table; D and trimming were deduced from the DNA. The sample lists approximately 250,000 clones, around 84% seen once, with around 0.97% in the top ten. Germline-derived CDR1 and CDR2 are MNHEY and SVGAGI. The length of the CDR3 is 12 residues. V was trimmed by 6 bases and J by 6 bases, leaving 11 bases between them. The data were taken from a study of blood T cell repertoires in COVID-19. The wider study: Acute and convalescent COVID-19 specimens originated in the United States, Italy and Spain. Sources were T cells, B-cell-depleted T cells, or PBMCs; the material itself was cDNA or gDNA.

Material for sequencing was peripheral blood. The clonotype comes from a man in his forties with acute or convalescent COVID-19. The rearrangement links TRBV6-5 to TRBJ1-2, with D unresolved. The CDR3 region is CASRRAGNGYTF. In nucleotides, the CDR3 is TGTGCCAGCAGGAGGGCGGGGAATGGCTACACCTTC.